The 9 T cell receptor beta chains below were found in one sample sequenced in a study of blood T cell repertoires in COVID-19. Only in-frame clones appear in the TCRdb table, and some are missing; sequencing was by immunoSEQ multiplex PCR. This table holds about 82,000 clones, 80% found once. The sequenced material came from peripheral blood. All receptors come from a middle-aged woman with active or convalescent COVID-19.

V is TRBV18 and J is TRBJ1-5; 7 positions agree with TRBD1. The CDR3 has 13 amino acids. Germline V gives CDR1 KGHSH, CDR2 LQKENI. Germline trimming cut 4 bases from V and 6 bases from J; bases unmatched to any gene: 3. CDR3 nucleotide sequence: TGTGCCAGCTCACGACAGGGTCGTCAGCCCCAGCATTTT. Residues: CASSRQGRQPQHF.

The V gene is TRBV21-1, the J gene TRBJ1-6; TRBD1 is taken as the D call from the table, unchecked against the DNA. TRBV21-1 has pseudogene status. The CDR3 is made up of 17 amino acids. In DNA, the CDR3 is TGTGCCAGCAGCGGTCCATTGACAGGGGGATATAATTCACCCCTCCACTTT. Its translation is CASSGPLTGGYNSPLHF.

The V call is TRBV5-1, the J call TRBJ1-1; D might be TRBD1 (6 bases). CDR1 and CDR2 (germline): SGHRS, YFSETQ. V lost 3 bases and J 0 bases, leaving 12 bases between the germline ends. The CDR3 is 15 residues long. The CDR3 sequence: CASSSPQGMNTEAFF. DNA for the CDR3: TGCGCCAGCAGCTCACCCCAGGGGATGAACACTGAAGCTTTCTTT.

This chain connects TRBV27 to TRBJ1-2, with unresolved D. The V end lost 5 bases, the J end lost 8 bases, and 18 bases lay between the germline ends. Looked up from germline, CDR1 is MNHEY and CDR2 is SMNVEV (reference sequence). This CDR3 has 14 amino acids. DNA of the CDR3: TGTGCCAGCAGTAGATCGACGGCAGCCGGGGGCTACACCTTC. This sequence encodes CASSRSTAAGGYTF.

This clone was recorded only once. The J gene is TRBJ1-1, the V gene TRBV6-2 or TRBV6-3; 9 nucleotides line up with TRBD1. The CDR3 is 14 amino acids. Germline V gene sequence: CDR1 MNHEY, CDR2 SVGEGT. V gave up 2 bases and J gave up 11 bases; unmatched junction bases: 9. The CDR3, as DNA: TGTGCCAGCAGTTACCCGGGACAGGGTGGAGTTGCTTTCTTT. It specifies CASSYPGQGGVAFF.

V is TRBV4-2 and J is TRBJ2-7, with D tentatively TRBD1 (6 bases). V gave up 7 bases and J gave up 3 bases, with 22 bases separating them. Germline-derived CDR1 and CDR2 are LGHNA and YNFKEQ. CDR3 length equals 16 residues. The CDR3 nucleotides are TGTGCCAGCACCAAACTACATCTTGAGGGGGTCTACGAGCAGTACTTC. Translated: CASTKLHLEGVYEQYF.

The V and J genes are TRBV6-5 and TRBJ2-7; 8 bases match TRBD1. The CDR3 runs 15 residues. The germline gives CDR1 MNHEY, CDR2 SVGAGI. J gave up 5 bases and V 6 bases, and 12 bases lay outside the gene matches. The CDR3 region has the DNA TGTGCCAGCAGCCCCCCGGGGCAGGGGGCTCACGAGCAGTACTTC. Encoded protein: CASSPPGQGAHEQYF.

The chain couples TRBV20-1 to TRBJ2-7; no definite D call. Deletions cut 3 bases from V and 5 bases from J, with 11 bases between. CDR3 length equals 12 residues. Per the germline V gene, CDR1 is DFQATT and CDR2 is SNEGSKA (reference sequence). The chain's CDR3 is CSASTQADEQYF. The CDR3 region has the DNA TGCAGTGCTAGTACCCAGGCAGACGAGCAGTACTTC.

Points on this clone: One end of the junction is discordant with germline, which a read error may explain. The J gene is TRBJ2-7, the V gene TRBV11-2; 7 bases agree with TRBD2. This CDR3 comprises 14 residues. The germline gives CDR1 SGHAT, CDR2 FQNNGV. The CDR3 bases are TGTGCCAGCAGCTTACCGGGAGGAACCTACAAGCAGTACTTC. Translated: CASSLPGGTYKQYF.